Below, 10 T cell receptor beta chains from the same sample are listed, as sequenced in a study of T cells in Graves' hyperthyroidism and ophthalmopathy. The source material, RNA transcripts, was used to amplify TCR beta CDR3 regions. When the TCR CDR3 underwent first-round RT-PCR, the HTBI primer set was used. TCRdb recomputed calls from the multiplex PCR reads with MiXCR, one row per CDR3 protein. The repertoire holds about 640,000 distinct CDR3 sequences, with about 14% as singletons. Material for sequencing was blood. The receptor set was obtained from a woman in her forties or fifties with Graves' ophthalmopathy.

CDR3 nucleotides: TGTGCCAGCAGTGGAACAGGGGACCGCGCAGATACGCAGTATTTT. Residues: CASSGTGDRADTQYF. The gene calls are TRBV6-1 and TRBJ2-3; the match to TRBD1 covers 7 bases. This CDR3 region has 15 residues. V was clipped by 4 bases and J by 4 bases; unmatched bases: 8. Germline assignment: CDR1 MNHNS and CDR2 SASEGT.

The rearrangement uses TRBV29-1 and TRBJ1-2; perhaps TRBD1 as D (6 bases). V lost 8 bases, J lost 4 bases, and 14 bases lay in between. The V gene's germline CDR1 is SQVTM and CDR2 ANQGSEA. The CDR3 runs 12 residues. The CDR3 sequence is CSLWWGLYGYTF. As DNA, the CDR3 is TGCAGCCTATGGTGGGGGCTCTATGGCTACACCTTC.

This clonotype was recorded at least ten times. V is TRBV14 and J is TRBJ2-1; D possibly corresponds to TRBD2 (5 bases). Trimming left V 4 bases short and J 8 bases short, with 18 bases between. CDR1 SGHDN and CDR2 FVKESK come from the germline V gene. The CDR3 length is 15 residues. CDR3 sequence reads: CASSLTTQGWYEQFF. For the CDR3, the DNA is TGTGCCAGCAGCCTGACTACCCAAGGGTGGTATGAGCAGTTCTTC.

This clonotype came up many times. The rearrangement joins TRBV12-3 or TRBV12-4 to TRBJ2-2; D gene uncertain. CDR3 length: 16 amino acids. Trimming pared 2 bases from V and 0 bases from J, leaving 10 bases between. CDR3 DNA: TGTGCCAGCAGTTTATCGGTTTCACCGAACACCGGGGAGCTGTTTTTT. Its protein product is CASSLSVSPNTGELFF.

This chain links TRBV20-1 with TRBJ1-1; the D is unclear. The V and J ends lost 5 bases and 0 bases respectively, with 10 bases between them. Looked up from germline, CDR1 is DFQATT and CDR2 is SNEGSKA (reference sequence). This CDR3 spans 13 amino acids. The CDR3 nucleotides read TGCAGTGCTGGGATAAGCATGAACACTGAAGCTTTCTTT. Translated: CSAGISMNTEAFF.

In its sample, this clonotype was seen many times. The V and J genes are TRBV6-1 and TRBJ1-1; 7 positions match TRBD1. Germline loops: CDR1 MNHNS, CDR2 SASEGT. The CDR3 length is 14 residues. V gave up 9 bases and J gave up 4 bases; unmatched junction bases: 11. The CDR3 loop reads CASTGTVNPTEAFF. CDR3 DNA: TGTGCCAGTACCGGGACAGTCAATCCCACTGAAGCTTTCTTT.

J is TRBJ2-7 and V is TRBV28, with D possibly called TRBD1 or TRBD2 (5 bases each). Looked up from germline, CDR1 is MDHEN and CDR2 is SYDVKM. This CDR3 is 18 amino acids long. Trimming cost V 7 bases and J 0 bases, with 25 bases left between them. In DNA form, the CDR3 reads TGTGCCAGCACATCTTTCGGAGAGGGGCACGCAAGCTCCTACGAGCAGTACTTC. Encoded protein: CASTSFGEGHASSYEQYF.

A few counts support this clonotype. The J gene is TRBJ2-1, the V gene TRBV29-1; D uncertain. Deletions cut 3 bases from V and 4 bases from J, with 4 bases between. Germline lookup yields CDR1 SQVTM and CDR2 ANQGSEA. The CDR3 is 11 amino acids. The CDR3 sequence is CSVDQYNEQFF. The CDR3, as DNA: TGCAGCGTTGATCAATACAATGAGCAGTTCTTC.

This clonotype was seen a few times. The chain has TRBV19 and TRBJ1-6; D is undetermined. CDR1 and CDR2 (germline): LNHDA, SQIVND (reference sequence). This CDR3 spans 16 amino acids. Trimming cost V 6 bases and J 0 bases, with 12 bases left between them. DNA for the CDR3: TGTGCCAGTAGGCGGGGATCAAGCTCCTATAATTCACCCCTCCACTTT. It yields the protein CASRRGSSSYNSPLHF.

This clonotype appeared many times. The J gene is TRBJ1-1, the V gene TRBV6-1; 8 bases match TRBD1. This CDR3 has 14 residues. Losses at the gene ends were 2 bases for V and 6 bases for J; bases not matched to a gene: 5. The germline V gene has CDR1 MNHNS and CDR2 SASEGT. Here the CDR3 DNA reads TGTGCCAGCAGTGAACCGACAGGGGTAGCTGAAGCTTTCTTT. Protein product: CASSEPTGVAEAFF.